The rows below give T cell receptor beta chains drawn from one sample of a study of T cell responses to AZD1222 COVID-19 vaccine. Clones were sequenced by immunoSEQ multiplex PCR, and TCRdb holds only the in-frame ones, with some missing. The sample records some 130,000 clones, under 90% being singletons. This sample comprised peripheral blood, obtained on day 0 of AZD1222 vaccination. Receptor source: an adult in good health. The CDR3 runs from the conserved cysteine through the conserved F or W. D genes are given only for firm matches.

J	D	V	length	DNA	CDR3
TRBJ2-1	TRBD2	TRBV6-2/TRBV6-3	16	TGTGCCAGCAGTTACTCGATCGGGCTAGCGGACAATGAGCAGTTCTTC	CASSYSIGLADNEQFF
TRBJ1-2	-	TRBV7-9	15	TGTGCCAGCAGCTCAAACGCCCAGGAGGGAGAGGGCTACACCTTC	CASSSNAQEGEGYTF
TRBJ2-2	-	TRBV9	13	TGTGCCAGCAGCGAGGGATCACACGGGGAGCTGTTTTTT	CASSEGSHGELFF
TRBJ1-3	TRBD1	TRBV7-2	14	TGTGCCAGCAGCTCCGACAGGGCTGGAAACACCATATATTTT	CASSSDRAGNTIYF
TRBJ2-1	-	TRBV5-4	14	TGTGCCAGCACTGGGGGGGCCTTCTACAATGAGCAGTTCTTC	CASTGGAFYNEQFF
TRBJ1-1	-	TRBV11-2	10	TGTGCCAGCAGGGACACTGAAGCTTTCTTT	CASRDTEAFF
TRBJ1-5	-	TRBV11-2	15	TGTGCCAGCAGCTTGGGAACTTATAGCAATCAGCCCCAGCATTTT	CASSLGTYSNQPQHF
TRBJ1-2	-	TRBV30	14	TGTGCCTGGAGTGTGAGGGGGAGAAACTATGGCTACACCTTC	CAWSVRGRNYGYTF
TRBJ2-7	-	TRBV5-1	14	TGCGCCAGCAGCTTTGGCCCAGAAGGCTACGAGCAGTACTTC	CASSFGPEGYEQYF
TRBJ1-4	TRBD1	TRBV15	16	TGTGCCACCAGCAGGGGACAGCCTCCAACTAATGAAAAACTGTTTTTT	CATSRGQPPTNEKLFF
TRBJ2-4	-	TRBV18	15	TGTGCCAGCTCACCTGGGACACTAGCCAAAAACATTCAGTACTTC	CASSPGTLAKNIQYF
TRBJ1-2	-	TRBV5-5	12	TGTGCCAGCAGCTTGGCCTCCTATGGCTACACCTTC	CASSLASYGYTF
TRBJ1-1	-	TRBV12-3/TRBV12-4	13	TGTGCCAGCGGAGAAGGGGAATACACTGAAGCTTTCTTT	CASGEGEYTEAFF